These 2 T cell receptor beta chains were all obtained from the same sample, sequenced in a study of blood T cell repertoires in COVID-19. Profiled with immunoSEQ multiplex PCR; TCRdb holds only in-frame clones, not every one. The profile covers about 210,000 clones, with approximately 90% appearing a single time and 20% to 25% taken by the ten largest. Sequenced input: PBMCs or T cells enriched from blood (not recorded which). Receptors were obtained from a woman between 40 and 55 years old in a cohort exposed to, infected with or recovered from COVID-19 (not recorded which).

CDR3 loop: CASSKEKDRGRFDSPLHF. CDR3 DNA sequence: TGTGCCAGCAGCAAAGAGAAGGACAGGGGCCGATTTGATTCACCCCTCCACTTT. The chain employs TRBV21-1 and TRBJ1-6; TRBD1, as called in the table, went unchecked against the DNA. TRBV21-1 constitutes a pseudogene. This CDR3 has 18 residues.

The chain joins TRBV9 to TRBJ2-1, with 8 nucleotides matching TRBD2. CDR1 and CDR2 from the germline V gene are SGDLS and YYNGEE. The CDR3 has 16 amino acids. Germline trimming cut 0 bases from V and 9 bases from J; bases unmatched to any gene: 11. The CDR3 bases are TGTGCCAGCAGCGTAGCACCAGCGGGAGTGTATAGTGAGCAGTTCTTC. Translated: CASSVAPAGVYSEQFF.